This T cell receptor beta chain was identified during a study of cytomegalovirus exposure and HLA in healthy donors. Background on the study: A data release that came early held roughly 90 million unique TCRs from HLA-typed donors. Genetic ancestry analysis placed approximately 78% of the 300 to 400 donors that were genotyped in the Caucasian-associated cluster. The study, taken as a whole, reports: Other equally common chains were less clonally expanded than HLA-associated TCR beta chains, a later analysis showed. There were several of the most significant clusters that appeared linked to common viral pathogens in a later analysis.

The PCR employed 60 Vbeta primers together with 13 Jbeta primers. The method was immunoSEQ multiplex PCR; TCRdb's version includes in-frame clones alone and lacks a portion of them. The sample lists some 180,000 clones, approximately 84% seen once, with around 0.21% in the top ten. CDR1 and CDR2 from the germline V gene are SGHTA and FQGNSA. Trimming cost V 1 base and J 4 bases; bases outside gene matches: 9. The CDR3 consists of 17 residues. For this clone: Its antigen is as yet unknown.

The receptor's source is a girl under three years old in good health and CMV-seronegative. The sample was PBMCs. The chain links TRBV7-2 to TRBJ2-4; 8 bases match TRBD1. The CDR3 loop reads CASSLVFSGTGKNIQYF. In nucleotides, the CDR3 is TGTGCCAGCAGCTTAGTTTTTTCGGGGACAGGTAAAAACATTCAGTACTTC.